This entry features one T cell receptor beta chain sequence. Its antigen remains unidentified. The input lacks base qualities; no much larger clone sits a single base away. The library was produced with the immunoSEQ multiplex PCR assay. The multiplex PCR relied on a mix of 60 forward primers for TCR Vbeta segments and 13 reverse primers for TCR Jbeta segments. A multiplex PCR assay on genomic DNA amplified the CDR3 region of rearranged TCR beta genes. The amplified TCR beta libraries were sequenced on the Illumina HiSeq System as 87-base-pair reads. Per the source publication's procedure: In a later analysis, tens of millions of unique TCR beta chains were counted across the 690 or so repertoires, and roughly 11 million of these chains were shared by at least two donors. Raw reads were error-corrected and collapsed into unique sequences by a nearest-neighbor algorithm in which closely related sequences were merged to remove PCR and sequencing errors. Alignment of CDR3 sequences to IMGT reference sequences was used to assign V, D and J gene segments. For a sequence to be retained, a match of at least six nucleotides was required to both a V gene segment and a J gene segment. A rearrangement was called productive if the CDR3 had no stop codons and remained in frame with V and J, and every other rearrangement was called non-productive. CDR3 was defined by IMGT convention, running from the second conserved V-encoded cysteine to the conserved J-encoded phenylalanine. In an earlier analysis of approximately 500 of the donors, sequences lacking an unambiguous match to a single V gene segment were excluded. In an earlier analysis of about 590 of the donors, a V segment was called functional when productive rearrangements were above 56.7%, and segregating when the standard deviation between donors exceeded 5%. A statistical classification framework was built for diagnosing cytomegalovirus status from the catalog of TCR beta chain sequences. V and J gene assignment, in a later analysis, came from comparing TCR nucleotide sequences with IMGT/GENE-DB human TR gene sequences. In a later analysis, CDR3 sequences and most-parsimonious VDJ recombination scenarios were assigned using the TCRdist pipeline. In a later analysis, every TCR beta chain was defined by the combination of its CDR3 amino acid sequence and its V-gene family, and reads without a unique V-gene family were dropped. In a later analysis, some 600 highly shared, low-generation-probability nucleotide sequences were removed to address suspected cross-contamination and a sequencing artifact. A later analysis calculated a clonal expansion index for each public chain from normalized within-repertoire ranks of inferred template counts. In a later analysis, generation probabilities were computed using a VDJ recombination model fitted to out-of-frame rearrangements, and the results were checked against IGoR. In a later analysis, TCR-TCR, TCR-HLA and TCR-CMV co-occurrence was scored with hypergeometric tests, and a repertoire-size bias correction was applied to TCR pairs. In a later analysis, false discovery rates were estimated by permuting HLA or CMV assignments 20 times. A later analysis grouped co-occurring TCRs with DBSCAN, adding TCRdist sequence similarity when clustering within HLA-allele-positive subsets. Repertoires with fewer than 30,000 or more than 120,000 public chains were left out of co-occurrence clustering, as were four to six repertoires with anomalous nucleotide sharing. Here the immuneACCESS table is served through TCRdb, limited to in-frame sequences with V and J called. Missing clones are a known gap in these copies; in checked studies unresolved V genes cover under half, and the rest lacks a known reason. V and J calls and clone size are as listed in that table; D and trimming were resolved from the DNA. In all, the sample holds around 120,000 clones, and 79% of those were seen once. The ten biggest clones cover about 4.5% of the sample.

This record comes from a study of cytomegalovirus exposure and HLA in healthy donors listed by TCRdb under 2017. Regarding the research as a whole: According to an earlier analysis of 587 of the donors, about 170 million T cells yielded roughly 110 million unique TCR beta sequences and approximately 300 Gb of sequence data. Approximately 300 gigabases of sequencing data and around 90 million unique TCR sequences made up an early release that covered fewer than 650 HLA-typed donors. Among the roughly 390 genotyped donors, approximately 81% belonged to the genetic ancestry cluster associated with self-reported Caucasian donors. The study aimed to test whether signatures of past pathogen exposure could be identified by cataloging public T cell receptors. The study used immunosequencing to profile the T cell repertoires of hundreds of subjects and linked those repertoires to cytomegalovirus serostatus. Besides the first cohort of 666 subjects, a separate validation cohort made up of over 95 different subjects was used. To predict cytomegalovirus infection status, the study brought together high-throughput TCR immunosequencing, statistical association of individual TCRs with disease status, and machine learning. A later analysis re-examined previously published TCR beta repertoires from just over 650 donors and added high-resolution HLA genotyping to investigate patterns of TCR occurrence. Rather than drawing on any new phenotypic data, the later analysis identified candidate immune exposures from TCR beta sequences and the way those sequences occurred across donors. An earlier analysis of 587 of the donors applied high-throughput TCR beta sequencing to assess whether each TCR beta V gene segment acted as functional or pseudogenic. Donor age, sex, ethnicity and CMV serostatus were compiled alongside the repertoire data. A later genetic analysis took genome-wide SNP genotypes for about 65% of the 666 donors and used that subset as a discovery cohort. Every repertoire in the discovery cohort had been generated on one and the same sequencing platform. Both class I and class II loci were covered by HLA typing, at four-digit resolution. Typing coverage differed by locus: A, B, C, DRB1 and DQB1 were typed in roughly 629-630 donors, DQA1 in approximately 520, DPA1 in roughly 590, and DPB1 in 450 to 480. Because of strong linkage in the cohort, a few DR-DQ haplotypes were treated as single units for association and clustering. Among 398 genotyped donors of the cohort, an average of approximately 200,000 unique TCR beta nucleotide sequences was sequenced per donor, of which about 20% were non-productive.

Findings and caveats that apply to the study as a whole: Correlated functional status among segregating V segments might reflect linkage disequilibrium, but an unknown experimental factor could not be ruled out. In an earlier analysis of more than 450 of the donors, most TCR beta V segments were observed in productive rearrangements about 87% or about 30% of the time, broadly matching IMGT annotations. In a later analysis, most CMV-associated TCR beta chains were found to appear HLA-restricted, with HLA associations seemingly driven largely by CMV exposure. When HLA alleles, especially DR and DQ, strongly co-occurred, attributing TCR associations to individual alleles was difficult. A further reported finding was that TCR beta sequences accurately predicted the HLA-A and HLA-B alleles for most subjects in the first cohort. V-gene and J-gene trimming of TCR beta chains was associated with a missense DCLRE1C variant in a later genetic analysis, and the association was replicated in an independent cohort. Specific HLA alleles were associated with 15,000 to 20,000 TCR beta sequences at a false discovery rate of 0.05 in a later analysis. Most TCR sequences were seen in very few donors, while some public TCRs were found in many individuals. In the study, approximately 160 TCR beta chains were listed as associated with cytomegalovirus. A later genetic analysis reported fewer N-insertions in productive TCRs among donors in an Asian-associated ancestry cluster than the approximately 700-donor mean. A later analysis reported that several top co-occurrence clusters appeared linked to parvovirus B19, influenza, CMV and Epstein-Barr virus. Because counts were too low, roughly 16 rarely observed V segments, including chromosome 9 orphons, were left out of the earlier analysis of over 550 of the donors. A later analysis found that HLA-associated TCR beta chains were more clonally expanded and had lower generation probabilities than equally common non-associated chains. The authors suggested that the approach could potentially be extended to other disease states and immunological phenotypes. Some IMGT-functional V segments, including TRBV6-2 and TRBV6-3, could not be distinguished by the 87-base-pair reads and were therefore excluded. The classifier was reported to diagnose cytomegalovirus status with high specificity and sensitivity in both the original and validation cohorts. In vitro tests confirmed that a few of the cytomegalovirus-associated TCR beta chains recognize cytomegalovirus antigens. The cohort was sequenced for TCR beta chains only, and without alpha or paired-chain data the features that could be detected were limited. According to a later analysis, TCR association rates differed among HLA loci, with DRB1 alleles showing the most associated TCRs and HLA-C alleles showing the fewest. Sequencing depth was assumed to be roughly uniform across donors in the presence/absence analyses, though that assumption may not hold. The only immune exposure information available for the cohort was CMV serostatus. The sequencing pipeline was judged likely to have produced a cluster of highly shared sequence variants as a technical artifact. Because some donors lacked HLA typing at each locus, the association tests relied only on the typed subset.

The cohort consisted of 666 healthy bone marrow donors. All cohort members were sampled while nominally healthy, although unrecorded immune exposures were likely present. The donor tested CMV seropositive, placing the donor among the roughly 300 seropositive members of the cohort. Every donor gave a peripheral blood sample, and the peripheral blood mononuclear cells from that sample were used for TCR beta sequencing. The Qiagen DNeasy Blood Extraction Kit was used to extract genomic DNA from the blood cell samples. Trimming takes 2 bases from V and 4 bases from J, and the germline ends sit 5 bases apart. Reading from cysteine to phenylalanine, the CDR3 counts 12 amino acids. The DNA shown is the 36-base CDR3, in frame from base 1. For CDR1 and CDR2, the germline V gene (reference sequence) lists SEHNR and FQNEAQ.

Sequences were obtained from PBMCs. The chain couples TRBV7-9 to TRBJ1-2, with the D segment identity uncertain. The clonotype originates from a man aged 25 to 40 in good health and CMV-seropositive. The DNA sequence follows: TGTGCCAGCAGCTTAACAATCTATGGCTACACCTTC. Its translation reads: CASSLTIYGYTF.